This T cell receptor (beta chain) appears in the sequencing data of a study of blood T cell repertoires in COVID-19. Study overall: PBMCs, B-cell-depleted T cells, or T cells were the source of the cDNA or gDNA that made up the material.

Generated by immunoSEQ multiplex PCR, the TCRdb table keeps only in-frame clones and is missing some. Of about 120,000 clones listed, nearly 90% are singletons. The CDR3 is 13 residues long. In germline, CDR1 is SGDLS, CDR2 YYNGEE. The V end was cut by 3 bases, the J end by 5 bases, with 11 bases between. The V call is TRBV9, the J call TRBJ1-1, with a possible D match to TRBD1 (5 bases). The clonotype was recovered from a woman aged 55-70 years with COVID-19, enrolled during active disease. Source material: peripheral blood. CDR3 protein: CASSARRGTEAFF. The CDR3, as DNA: TGTGCCAGCAGCGCCCGCCGGGGGACTGAAGCTTTCTTT.